This T cell receptor (beta chain) derives from a study of blood T cell repertoires in COVID-19. The wider study: PBMCs, B-cell-depleted T cells, or T cells provided the cDNA or gDNA that made up the material.

V shed 7 bases, J shed 7 bases, and the junction held 14 bases outside the gene matches. This CDR3 comprises 17 residues. Germline-derived CDR1 and CDR2 are MGHRA and YSYEKL. Categorization into cohorts depended on clinical history that participants reported. Produced via immunoSEQ multiplex PCR; TCRdb's table is partial and in-frame only. The sample records 250,000 to 400,000 clones, roughly 90% being singletons. This clone has just one count. The gene calls are TRBV4-1 and TRBJ1-6; 9 bases are shared with TRBD1. The sequenced sample consisted of PBMCs or T cells enriched from blood (not recorded which). The clonotype originates from a man aged 55 to 70 who had recovered from COVID-19. CDR3 amino acids: CASTPYVVGQGNSPLHF. In DNA form, the CDR3 reads TGCGCCAGCACCCCCTACGTGGTCGGACAGGGGAATTCACCCCTCCACTTT.